These 21 T cell receptor beta chains originate from one sample sequenced in a study of T-cell memory formation after mild COVID-19. TCRdb recomputed calls from the 5' RACE reads with MiXCR, one row per CDR3 protein. This table has roughly 150,000 distinct CDR3 sequences, roughly 15% appearing once. What was sequenced was PBMCs or a T cell subset sorted from them (not recorded which). The source of these receptors is an adult woman who had mild COVID-19 (a few samples of this study predate the infection). Cell type and time point are not known.

The chain carries TRBV4-3 and TRBJ2-3; D unresolved. Trimming cost V 0 bases and J 3 bases, with 13 bases left between them. Germline values: CDR1 LGHNA, CDR2 YSLEER. The CDR3 has 16 amino acids. This chain's CDR3 is CASSQDWAPDTDTQYF. In nucleotides, the CDR3 is TGCGCCAGCAGCCAAGATTGGGCCCCCGATACAGATACGCAGTATTTT.

This clonotype was counted only a few times. The rearrangement uses TRBV7-2 and TRBJ2-2; tentative D call: TRBD2 (6 bases). V was trimmed by 5 bases and J by 7 bases, leaving 14 bases between them. This CDR3 is 14 amino acids long. Germline assignment: CDR1 SGHTA and CDR2 FQGNSA. The CDR3 sequence is CASSLAGPLGELFF. CDR3 DNA sequence: TGTGCCAGCAGCCTCGCGGGACCCCTCGGGGAGCTGTTTTTT.

V is TRBV20-1 and J is TRBJ1-2, with a tentative D call TRBD1 (5 bases). The V end lost 4 bases, the J end lost 5 bases, and 14 bases lay between the germline ends. Germline values: CDR1 DFQATT, CDR2 SNEGSKA (reference sequence). The CDR3 spans 13 residues. The CDR3 sequence is CSANTGTVYGYTF. The CDR3 DNA reads as TGCAGTGCTAACACCGGGACGGTGTATGGCTACACCTTC.

This clonotype was seen at least ten times. This chain connects TRBV5-1 to TRBJ2-7; no clear D. CDR1 is SGHRS and CDR2 is YFSETQ in the germline V gene. The CDR3 runs 13 residues. V was cut by 4 bases and J by 3 bases, with 11 bases left in between. For the CDR3, the DNA is TGCGCCAGCAGCCTAGAGGACCTCTACGAGCAGTACTTC. Translation gives CASSLEDLYEQYF.

Ten or more counts support this clonotype. The CDR3 region is CASRNNNEQFF. The CDR3 DNA reads TGTGCCAGCAGAAACAACAATGAGCAGTTCTTC. The rearrangement uses TRBV6-5 and TRBJ2-1; D remains ambiguous. The length of the CDR3 is 11 residues. Between the trimmed V and J ends, which lost 6 bases and 5 bases, there was a span of 5 bases. Germline V gives CDR1 MNHEY, CDR2 SVGAGI.

This clonotype was recorded once. This chain uses TRBV29-1 with TRBJ1-2; no clear D. Germline assignment: CDR1 SQVTM and CDR2 ANQGSEA. The CDR3 spans 14 residues. With 4 bases removed from V and 4 bases from J, the gap between germline ends came to 16 bases. In DNA form, the CDR3 reads TGCAGCGTTGTAGCGCAGGCGGCTACCTATGGCTACACCTTC. It yields the protein CSVVAQAATYGYTF.

The gene calls are TRBV5-5 and TRBJ2-1, with no clear D. The CDR3 spans 14 residues. V lost 6 bases and J 5 bases, leaving 15 bases between the germline ends. CDR1 SGHKS and CDR2 YYEKEE come from the germline V gene (reference sequence). DNA for the CDR3: TGTGCCAGCAACCACGGCATTCTTAACAATGAGCAGTTCTTC. Its protein product is CASNHGILNNEQFF.

V gene TRBV6-5 combines with J gene TRBJ1-6, with a weak D call TRBD1 (5 bases). CDR1 and CDR2 from the germline V gene are MNHEY and SVGAGI. This CDR3 comprises 15 residues. V gave up 2 bases and J gave up 8 bases, with 13 bases separating them. The chain's CDR3 is CASSYLGTGDSPLHF. The CDR3, as DNA: TGTGCCAGCAGTTACCTCGGGACTGGTGATTCACCCCTCCACTTT.

This chain joins TRBV5-1 and TRBJ2-7, with TRBD2 matching 13 bases. Germline loops: CDR1 SGHRS, CDR2 YFSETQ. Germline trimming cut 1 base from V and 1 base from J; bases unmatched to any gene: 5. The CDR3 is 17 amino acids. This CDR3 reads CASSLTSGRAGSYEQYF. CDR3 in DNA: TGCGCCAGCAGCTTGACTAGCGGGAGGGCGGGGTCCTACGAGCAGTACTTC. Full variable domain (missing parts from reference TRBV5-1 and TRBJ2-7): KAGVTQTPRYLIKTRGQQVTLSCSPISGHRSVSWYQQTPGQGLQFLFEYFSETQRNKGNFPGRFSGRQFSNSRSEMNVSTLELGDSALYLCASSLTSGRAGSYEQYFGPGTRLTVT.

The gene calls are TRBV12-3 or TRBV12-4 and TRBJ2-5, with 7 bases aligning to TRBD1. This CDR3 has 14 amino acids. With 5 bases clipped from V and 5 bases from J, the junction kept 8 bases outside the gene matches. The DNA for the CDR3 is TGTGCCAGCAGTCTCAGACAGGGCCGGGAGACCCAGTACTTC. This encodes CASSLRQGRETQYF.

The chain has TRBV19 and TRBJ1-3; D is ambiguous. CDR1 is LNHDA, CDR2 SQIVND, per germline (reference sequence). The CDR3 has 13 amino acids. Trimming left V 6 bases short and J 6 bases short, with 12 bases between. CDR3 DNA sequence: TGTGCCAGTAGGCCTGGGTCGACAAACACCATATATTTT. Encoded protein: CASRPGSTNTIYF.

This clonotype has a single count. The DNA for the CDR3 is TGTGCCAGCAGGAAGACGCTACATAGGGCCGGGGAGCTGTTTTTT. Amino acid sequence: CASRKTLHRAGELFF. V usage is TRBV6-2 or TRBV6-3 and J usage is TRBJ2-2; D call uncertain. In germline, CDR1 is MNHEY, CDR2 SVGEGT. V was clipped by 6 bases and J by 6 bases, with 17 bases between them. The CDR3 is 15 residues long.

This clonotype has just a few counts. The rearrangement links TRBV4-1 to TRBJ2-7; possibly TRBD1 for D (5 bases). Germline V gene sequence: CDR1 MGHRA, CDR2 YSYEKL. Trimming stripped 3 bases from V and 6 bases from J, with 30 bases between. CDR3 length: 19 residues. The CDR3 loop is CASSHPASLGQGTAVEQYF. The CDR3 DNA follows: TGCGCCAGCAGCCACCCCGCCTCTCTAGGCCAGGGAACGGCCGTCGAGCAGTACTTC.

The chain uses TRBV9 and TRBJ2-1; no clear D gene. This CDR3 has 16 amino acids. CDR1 and CDR2 from the germline V gene are SGDLS and YYNGEE. V shed 2 bases and J shed 4 bases, with 16 bases lying between them. The CDR3: CASSVTTHIRYNEQFF. The CDR3 DNA is TGTGCCAGCAGCGTGACGACTCATATCCGTTACAATGAGCAGTTCTTC.

CDR3 residues: CASSQIRGHEQYF. CDR3 DNA: TGTGCCAGCAGTCAAATAAGGGGCCACGAGCAGTACTTC. The chain carries TRBV6-6 and TRBJ2-7; a possible D gene is TRBD1 (5 bases). This CDR3 comprises 13 residues. Germline CDR1 MNHNY, CDR2 SVGAGI (reference sequence). V lost 5 bases, J lost 5 bases, and 13 bases lay in between.

The V gene is TRBV5-1, the J gene TRBJ2-7; 9 bases are shared with TRBD2. Germline-derived CDR1 and CDR2 are SGHRS and YFSETQ. The CDR3 consists of 17 residues. Trimming removed 0 bases from V and 3 bases from J; junction bases left unmatched: 10. This CDR3 is CASSLAGGAGGLYEQYF. The CDR3, as DNA: TGCGCCAGCAGCTTGGCCGGAGGGGCGGGAGGGCTCTACGAGCAGTACTTC.

This clonotype was seen many times. The chain is built from TRBV18 and TRBJ1-1; a possible D gene is TRBD1 (6 bases). The V end was cut by 2 bases, the J end by 1 base, with 8 bases between. CDR1 is KGHSH and CDR2 is LQKENI in the germline V gene. The CDR3 contains 14 residues. The CDR3 sequence is CASSPDRKNTEAFF. DNA of the CDR3: TGTGCCAGCTCACCAGACAGGAAGAACACTGAAGCTTTCTTT.

The V and J genes are TRBV4-2 and TRBJ2-3; the D gene is possibly TRBD1 (5 bases). The CDR3 runs 16 residues. Trimming took off 2 bases at V and 3 bases at J, with 15 bases between the two ends. Germline assignment: CDR1 LGHNA and CDR2 YNFKEQ. As DNA, the CDR3 is TGTGCCAGCAGCCAACTAGGGGCCTGGCGGACAGATACGCAGTATTTT. Amino acid sequence: CASSQLGAWRTDTQYF.

This clonotype turned up a few times. The chain joins TRBV24-1 to TRBJ1-4; tentatively, D is TRBD1 (5 bases). V dropped 4 bases and J dropped 4 bases, with 9 bases sitting between them. Germline-derived CDR1 and CDR2 are KGHDR and SFDVKD. This CDR3 is 14 amino acids long. The DNA of the CDR3 is TGTGCCACCAGTGAGGGGCAAGGTAATGAAAAACTGTTTTTT. Its protein is CATSEGQGNEKLFF.

The chain recombines TRBV20-1 with TRBJ1-6; 8 nucleotides align to TRBD1. CDR3 length equals 15 residues. In germline, CDR1 is DFQATT, CDR2 SNEGSKA (reference sequence). Losses at the gene ends were 7 bases for V and 7 bases for J; bases not matched to a gene: 12. The CDR3 region is CSVPAPTGANSPLHF. The CDR3 DNA is TGCAGTGTCCCGGCCCCGACAGGGGCGAATTCACCCCTCCACTTT.

The table lists this clonotype with a few counts. The chain joins TRBV9 to TRBJ2-1; 12 bases fit TRBD2. This CDR3 contains 17 residues. Trimming removed 4 bases from V and 8 bases from J; junction bases left unmatched: 13. Germline CDR1 is SGDLS and CDR2 is YYNGEE. CDR3 residues: CASSPRTSGAFTDEQFF. The CDR3 nucleotides are TGTGCCAGCAGCCCACGGACTAGCGGGGCATTCACTGATGAGCAGTTCTTC.